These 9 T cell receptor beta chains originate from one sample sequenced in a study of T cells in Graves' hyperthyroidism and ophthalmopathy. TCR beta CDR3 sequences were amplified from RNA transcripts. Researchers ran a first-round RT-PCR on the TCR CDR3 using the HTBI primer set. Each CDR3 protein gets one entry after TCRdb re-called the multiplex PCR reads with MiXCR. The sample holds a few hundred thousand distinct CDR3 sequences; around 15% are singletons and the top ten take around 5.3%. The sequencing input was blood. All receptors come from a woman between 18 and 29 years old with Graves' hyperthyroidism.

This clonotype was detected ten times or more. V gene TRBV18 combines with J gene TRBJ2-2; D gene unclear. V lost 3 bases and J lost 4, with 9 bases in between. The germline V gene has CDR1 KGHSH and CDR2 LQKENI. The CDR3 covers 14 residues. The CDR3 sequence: CASSPPRPTGELFF. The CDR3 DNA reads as TGTGCCAGCTCACCTCCACGGCCCACCGGGGAGCTGTTTTTT.

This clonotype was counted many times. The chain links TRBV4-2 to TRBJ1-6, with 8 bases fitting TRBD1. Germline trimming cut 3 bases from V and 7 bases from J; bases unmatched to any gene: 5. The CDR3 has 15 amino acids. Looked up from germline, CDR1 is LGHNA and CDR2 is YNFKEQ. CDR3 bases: TGTGCCAGCAGCCACTCCGGGGACAGGAATTCACCCCTCCACTTT. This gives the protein CASSHSGDRNSPLHF.

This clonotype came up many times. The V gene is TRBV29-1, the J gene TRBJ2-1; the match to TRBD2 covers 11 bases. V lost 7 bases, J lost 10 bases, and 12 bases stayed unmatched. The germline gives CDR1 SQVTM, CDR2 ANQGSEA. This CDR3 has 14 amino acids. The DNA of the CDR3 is TGCAGCGCCCCGGCACTAGCGGGAGTAAGCGAGCAGTTCTTC. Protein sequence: CSAPALAGVSEQFF.

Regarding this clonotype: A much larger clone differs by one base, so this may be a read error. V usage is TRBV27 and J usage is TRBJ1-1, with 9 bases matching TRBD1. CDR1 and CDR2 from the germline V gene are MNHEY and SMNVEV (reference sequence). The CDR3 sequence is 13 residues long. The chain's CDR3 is CAGSLPGQGMAFF. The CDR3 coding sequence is TGTGCCGGCAGTTTACCTGGACAGGGGATGGCTTTCTTT.

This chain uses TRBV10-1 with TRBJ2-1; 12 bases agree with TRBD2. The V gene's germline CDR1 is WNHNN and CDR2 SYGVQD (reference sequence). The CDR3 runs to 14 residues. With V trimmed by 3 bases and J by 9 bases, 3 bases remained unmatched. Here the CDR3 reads CASSDSSGRGEQFF. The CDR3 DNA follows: TGCGCCAGCAGTGATTCTAGCGGGAGGGGTGAGCAGTTCTTC.

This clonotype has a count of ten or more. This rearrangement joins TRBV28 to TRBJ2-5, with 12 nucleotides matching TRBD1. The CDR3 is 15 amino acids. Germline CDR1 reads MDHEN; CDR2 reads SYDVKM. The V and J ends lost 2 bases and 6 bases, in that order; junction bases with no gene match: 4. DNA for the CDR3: TGTGCCAGCAGTTTACGGGACAGGGGGCGAAAGACCCAGTACTTC. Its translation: CASSLRDRGRKTQYF.

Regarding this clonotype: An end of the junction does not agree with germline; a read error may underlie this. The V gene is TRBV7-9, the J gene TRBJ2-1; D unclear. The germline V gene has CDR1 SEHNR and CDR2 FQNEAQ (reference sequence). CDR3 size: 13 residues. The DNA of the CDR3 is TGCGCCAGCAAGAGTTGCCTGACCTGTGAGCAGTTCTTC. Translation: CASKSCLTCEQFF.

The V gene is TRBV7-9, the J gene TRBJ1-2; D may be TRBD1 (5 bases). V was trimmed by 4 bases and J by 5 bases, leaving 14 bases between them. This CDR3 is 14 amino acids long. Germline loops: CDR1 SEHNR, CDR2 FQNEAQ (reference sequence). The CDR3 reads CASSSYMGGYGYTF. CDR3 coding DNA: TGTGCCAGCAGCTCCTACATGGGGGGGTATGGCTACACCTTC.

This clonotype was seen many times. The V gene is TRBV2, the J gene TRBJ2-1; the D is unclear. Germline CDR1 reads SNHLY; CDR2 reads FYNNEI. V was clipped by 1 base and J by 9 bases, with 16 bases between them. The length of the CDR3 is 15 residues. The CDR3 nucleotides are TGTGCCAGCAGTGAAGTGATGGGTAGCAAAGGTGAGCAGTTCTTC. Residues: CASSEVMGSKGEQFF.